The text below deals with one T cell receptor beta chain. Its specificity is not known. The source of the sample is a study of OX40 agonist ivuxolimab in advanced cancers. The overall study: The dose of intravenous ivuxolimab that patients received every 2 weeks ranged from 0.01 to 10 mg/kg.

Findings and limits, study-wide: CD8+ T cells (on average) carried more expanded clones than CD4+ T cells. Low normalized T-cell clonal expansion also characterized some of the nonresponders.

Data came from immunoSEQ multiplex PCR; TCRdb stores just in-frame clones and leaves some out. The sample comprises some 45,000 clones, about 89% of which are singletons, and about 16% rests with the top ten. Exclusion of a patient followed from autoimmune disease history or systemic immunosuppression. The germline CDR1 and CDR2 sequences are SGHKS and YYEKEE (reference sequence). Trimming cost V 3 bases and J 4 bases, with 11 bases left between them. The CDR3 sequence is 13 residues long. V usage is TRBV5-5 and J usage is TRBJ2-7; D remains ambiguous. This specimen consisted of CD4+ or CD8+ T cells sorted from blood, obtained in a trial of the OX40 agonist ivuxolimab. This TCR was sampled from an adult with an advanced solid tumor such as melanoma, head and neck, liver or kidney cancer. In DNA form, the CDR3 reads TGTGCCAGCAGCTCTTACGAGGTGTACGAGCAGTACTTC. It specifies CASSSYEVYEQYF. Full variable domain (remainder filled in from reference TRBV5-5 and TRBJ2-7): DAGVTQSPTHLIKTRGQQVTLRCSPISGHKSVSWYQQVLGQGPQFIFQYYEKEERGRGNFPDRFSARQFPNYSSELNVNALLLGDSALYLCASSSYEVYEQYFGPGTRLTVT.